Below, 29 T cell receptor beta chains from the same sample are listed, as sequenced in a study of CD8+CD57+ T cells in acquired aplastic anemia. Profiling that covered TCR beta VDJ and CDR3 relied on genomic DNA as its template. TCRdb reprocessed the reads with MiXCR, giving one entry per CDR3 protein. The sample shows about 180,000 distinct CDR3 sequences, about 44% of them seen only once. By flow cytometry, patients selected for sequencing had shown an expansion of CD8+CD57+ cells. The sequenced material came from sorted CD4+, CD8+, or CD8+CD57+ T cells (not recorded which) from PBMCs. The receptors stem from a human donor with aplastic anemia.

On this clonotype: A much more abundant neighbour one base away suggests this may be a read error. The V and J genes are TRBV2 and TRBJ1-4; TRBD1 is a possible D gene (6 bases). The germline V gene has CDR1 SNHLY and CDR2 FYNNEI. This CDR3 is built from 12 residues. CDR3 residues: CVSNTGSEKLFF. CDR3 DNA sequence: TGTGTCAGCAATACAGGGAGCGAAAAACTGTTTTTT.

This clonotype was detected a few times. The gene calls are TRBV4-2 and TRBJ2-3; D is possibly TRBD2 (6 bases). The CDR3 spans 18 residues. CDR1 and CDR2 from the germline V gene are LGHNA and YNFKEQ. Between the trimmed V and J ends, which lost 6 bases and 2 bases, there was a span of 24 bases. DNA for the CDR3: TGTGCCAGCAGTCCCGTTCATCTCAGTGGAGGGTCCACAGATACGCAGTATTTT. Protein sequence: CASSPVHLSGGSTDTQYF.

This clonotype was detected ten times or more. The CDR3 sequence is CASSIDTGGTEAFF. The CDR3 bases are TGTGCCAGTAGTATAGACACAGGGGGCACTGAAGCTTTCTTT. The V call is TRBV19, the J call TRBJ1-1; 8 bases align to TRBD1. With V trimmed by 0 bases and J by 4 bases, 1 base remained unmatched. CDR1 and CDR2 from the germline V gene are LNHDA and SQIVND (reference sequence). The length of the CDR3 is 14 residues.

J is TRBJ2-2 and V is TRBV11-2; D might be TRBD1 (6 bases). Germline V gene data show CDR1 as SGHAT and CDR2 as FQNNGV. V lost 5 bases and J 1 base, leaving 11 bases between the germline ends. The CDR3 runs to 15 residues. The CDR3 region is CASSTYRENTGELFF. The DNA for the CDR3 is TGTGCCAGCAGCACCTACAGGGAGAACACCGGGGAGCTGTTTTTT. The entire variable domain, with the rest obtained from reference TRBV11-2 and TRBJ2-2, is as follows: EAGVAQSPRYKIIEKRQSVAFWCNPISGHATLYWYQQILGQGPKLLIQFQNNGVVDDSQLPKDRFSAERLKGVDSTLKIQPAKLEDSAVYLCASSTYRENTGELFFGEGSRLTVL.

The chain links TRBV6-5 to TRBJ2-7, with 10 bases fitting TRBD2. The junction had 4 bases not matched to a gene; V was cut back by 2 bases and J by 6 bases. This CDR3 spans 14 amino acids. From germline, CDR1 is MNHEY and CDR2 SVGAGI. CDR3 sequence reads: CASSYSLAGAEQYF. CDR3 coding DNA: TGTGCCAGCAGTTACAGCCTAGCGGGAGCCGAGCAGTACTTC.

The chain couples TRBV10-2 to TRBJ2-7; 9 bases agree with TRBD2. The germline V gene encodes CDR1 WSHSY and CDR2 SAAADI. Unmatched junction bases numbered 11, after V lost 8 bases and J lost 3 bases. The CDR3 has 15 amino acids. The CDR3 region has the DNA TGCGCCAGCGGTTCTGGTCTAGCGGGGTACTACGAGCAGTACTTC. Protein sequence: CASGSGLAGYYEQYF.

Details on this clonotype: One base away lies a much larger clone, so this may be a sequencing read error. The V and J genes are TRBV5-4 and TRBJ1-1, with D perhaps matching TRBD1 (5 bases). V dropped 1 base and J dropped 0 bases, with 16 bases sitting between them. The germline V gene has CDR1 SGHNT and CDR2 YYREEE (reference sequence). This CDR3 contains 17 residues. The CDR3 region has the DNA TGTGCCAGCAGCTTGATAGGGGATGCCCGGGTGAACACTGAAGCTTTCTTT. It specifies CASSLIGDARVNTEAFF. Variable domain in full (rest from reference TRBV5-4 and TRBJ1-1): ETGVTQSPTHLIKTRGQQVTLRCSSQSGHNTVSWYQQALGQGPQFIFQYYREEENGRGNFPPRFSGLQFPNYSSELNVNALELDDSALYLCASSLIGDARVNTEAFFGQGTRLTVV.

This chain connects TRBV18 to TRBJ2-7; perhaps TRBD2 as D (6 bases). V was clipped by 5 bases and J by 2 bases, with 16 bases between them. This CDR3 has 15 amino acids. Germline values: CDR1 KGHSH, CDR2 LQKENI. The CDR3 nucleotides read TGTGCCAGCTCATCCCCCCCGGGCGGGACCTACGAGCAGTACTTC. Translation gives CASSSPPGGTYEQYF.

This chain connects TRBV29-1 to TRBJ2-7; 7 positions agree with TRBD1. Germline lookup yields CDR1 SQVTM and CDR2 ANQGSEA. CDR3 length equals 13 residues. With V trimmed by 3 bases and J by 3 bases, 5 bases remained unmatched. CDR3 bases: TGCAGCGTTGAGATGGGACAGATCTACGAGCAGTACTTC. Amino acid sequence: CSVEMGQIYEQYF.

This chain links TRBV24-1 with TRBJ2-1; tentatively, D is TRBD1 (5 bases). Germline V gives CDR1 KGHDR, CDR2 SFDVKD. There are 15 residues in the CDR3. V was cut by 3 bases and J by 8 bases, with 16 bases left in between. The CDR3 region is CATSDPTGPGDEQFF. The DNA of the CDR3 is TGTGCCACCAGTGATCCCACAGGCCCGGGCGATGAGCAGTTCTTC.

This clonotype appeared a few times. The V call is TRBV10-3, the J call TRBJ1-1, with 8 bases that match TRBD1. V dropped 5 bases and J dropped 4; count of bases not matched to a gene: 3. The CDR3 spans 13 residues. Germline V gives CDR1 ENHRY, CDR2 SYGVKD. CDR3: CAISYDRGTEAFF. DNA for the CDR3: TGTGCCATCAGTTACGACAGGGGCACTGAAGCTTTCTTT.

The chain carries TRBV4-3 and TRBJ1-2; the match to TRBD1 covers 9 bases. The CDR3 contains 14 residues. Per germline, CDR1 LGHNA and CDR2 YSLEER. J gave up 8 bases and V 2 bases, and 6 bases lay outside the gene matches. CDR3 region: CASSQTTGGEGYTF. DNA for the CDR3: TGCGCCAGCAGCCAAACGACAGGGGGAGAAGGCTACACCTTC.

The rearrangement links TRBV12-3 or TRBV12-4 to TRBJ1-5; 9 bases align to TRBD1. The CDR3 totals 15 residues. The V and J ends lost 4 bases and 9 bases, in that order; junction bases with no gene match: 10. The CDR3 coding sequence is TGTGCCAGCAGTTCCACAGGGGGCAGCGTCAGGCCCCAGCATTTT. This codes for CASSSTGGSVRPQHF.

CDR3 residues: CASSIKGDGREKLFF. The CDR3 DNA sequence: TGTGCCAGCAGCATAAAGGGGGACGGAAGGGAAAAACTGTTTTTT. The chain uses TRBV27 and TRBJ1-4; maybe TRBD1 (6 bases). The V end lost 6 bases, the J end lost 8 bases, and 19 bases lay between the germline ends. Germline assignment: CDR1 MNHEY and CDR2 SMNVEV (reference sequence). The length of the CDR3 is 15 residues.

This chain joins TRBV2 and TRBJ1-5; no clear D. This CDR3 region has 16 residues. V was clipped by 6 bases and J by 0 bases, with 15 bases between them. Germline-derived CDR1 and CDR2 are SNHLY and FYNNEI. The CDR3 DNA follows: TGTGCCAGCAGGGCCGTGCAAATTAATAGCAATCAGCCCCAGCATTTT. Translated, it gives CASRAVQINSNQPQHF.

Many counts were recorded for this clonotype. The chain uses TRBV6-5 and TRBJ2-5, with no clear D. V was cut by 6 bases and J by 1 base, with 12 bases left in between. Per the germline V gene, CDR1 is MNHEY and CDR2 is SVGAGI. This CDR3 region has 14 residues. CDR3 nucleotide sequence: TGTGCCAGCAGATTGACAAGCCTCCAAGAGACCCAGTACTTC. This gives the protein CASRLTSLQETQYF.

The rearrangement joins TRBV29-1 to TRBJ2-3, with a tentative D call TRBD2 (6 bases). The CDR3 has 13 amino acids. The V end lost 3 bases, the J end lost 6 bases, and 13 bases lay between the germline ends. Germline V gives CDR1 SQVTM, CDR2 ANQGSEA. The CDR3 region is CSVDVGTGDTQYF. The CDR3 nucleotides are TGCAGCGTTGATGTAGGGACTGGTGATACGCAGTATTTT.

This chain connects TRBV19 to TRBJ1-2, with D possibly being TRBD1 (6 bases). Trimming stripped 10 bases from V and 4 bases from J, with 19 bases between. The V gene's germline CDR1 is LNHDA and CDR2 SQIVND (reference sequence). This CDR3 is built from 14 residues. CDR3 in DNA: TGTGCCACCACACAGGGAGGGGGGCTCTATGGCTACACCTTC. Its translation: CATTQGGGLYGYTF.

This clonotype was picked up one time. This rearrangement joins TRBV20-1 to TRBJ2-2, with D unresolved. V lost 7 bases and J lost 0, with 9 bases in between. Germline CDR1 and CDR2: DFQATT and SNEGSKA (reference sequence). The CDR3 loop spans 13 amino acids. CDR3 nucleotides: TGCAGTGTCGGGCAGCCGAACACCGGGGAGCTGTTTTTT. Residues: CSVGQPNTGELFF.

The chain employs TRBV5-1 and TRBJ2-4; no clear D. The CDR3 extends over 19 amino acids. In germline, CDR1 is SGHRS, CDR2 YFSETQ. V was cut by 0 bases and J by 0 bases, with 19 bases left in between. The CDR3 sequence is CASSLAPGTDGLAKNIQYF. The CDR3 coding sequence is TGCGCCAGCAGCTTGGCTCCGGGTACGGATGGCCTAGCCAAAAACATTCAGTACTTC.

This clonotype was detected many times. The chain couples TRBV7-8 to TRBJ2-7; 8 nucleotides agree with TRBD1. The CDR3 has 16 residues. The germline V gene encodes CDR1 SGHVS and CDR2 FQNEAQ. V lost 2 bases and J lost 2; bases outside the gene matches: 8. CDR3 loop: CASSLKAGQGTYEQYF. The CDR3, as DNA: TGTGCCAGCAGCTTAAAGGCCGGACAGGGAACCTACGAGCAGTACTTC.

In this sample, this clonotype turned up many times. This rearrangement joins TRBV27 to TRBJ2-1, with D perhaps being TRBD1 or TRBD2 (5 bases each). Trimming removed 5 bases from V and 0 bases from J, with 14 bases in between. This CDR3 comprises 16 residues. Germline values: CDR1 MNHEY, CDR2 SMNVEV (reference sequence). The CDR3 region has the DNA TGTGCCAGCAGTACGGGACGACCAAGCTCCTACAATGAGCAGTTCTTC. Its translation: CASSTGRPSSYNEQFF.

This clonotype was detected only once. The gene calls are TRBV29-1 and TRBJ2-1; D unresolved. Germline assignment: CDR1 SQVTM and CDR2 ANQGSEA. V gave up 4 bases and J gave up 1 base, with 8 bases separating them. The CDR3 length is 13 residues. The CDR3 sequence is CSVGADSYNEQFF. The CDR3 coding sequence is TGCAGCGTTGGGGCGGATTCCTACAATGAGCAGTTCTTC.

J is TRBJ1-4 and V is TRBV7-9, with D hard to call. V dropped 5 bases and J dropped 7 bases, with 5 bases sitting between them. Germline CDR1 reads SEHNR; CDR2 reads FQNEAQ (reference sequence). This CDR3 has 11 amino acids. CDR3 coding DNA: TGTGCCAGCAGCAGGGCTGAAAAACTGTTTTTT. Encoded protein: CASSRAEKLFF.

This clonotype appeared many times. This sequence joins TRBV20-1 and TRBJ1-5; D is perhaps TRBD1 (5 bases). This CDR3 spans 17 amino acids. Germline loops: CDR1 DFQATT, CDR2 SNEGSKA (reference sequence). V was pared by 4 bases and J by 8 bases, with 27 bases between. The CDR3 nucleotides read TGCAGTGCTACTGTGGGGGGAAAGGGCCCTGAGAGGGAGCCCCAGCATTTT. Its protein product is CSATVGGKGPEREPQHF.

This clonotype was recorded at least ten times. CDR3 bases: TGTGCCAGCAGCCTCCCTGGTGACACCTTC. Translation: CASSLPGDTF. This chain uses TRBV11-3 with TRBJ1-2; D gene ambiguous. Germline V CDR1 and CDR2: SGHNT, YENEEA. The length of the CDR3 is 10 residues. V was clipped by 5 bases and J by 12 bases, with 10 bases between them.

This clonotype showed up many times. This sequence joins TRBV19 and TRBJ1-1, with no clear D. V lost 0 bases and J lost 0, with 8 bases in between. The CDR3 has 15 residues. Germline V gives CDR1 LNHDA, CDR2 SQIVND (reference sequence). The CDR3 spells CASSIDPRVNTEAFF. The CDR3 DNA reads TGTGCCAGTAGTATAGATCCTAGGGTGAACACTGAAGCTTTCTTT.

The V call is TRBV5-6, the J call TRBJ1-3; TRBD1 agrees at 9 bases. CDR3 size: 17 residues. Germline trimming cut 0 bases from V and 6 bases from J; bases unmatched to any gene: 10. The germline CDR1 and CDR2 sequences are SGHDT and YYEEEE. CDR3 protein: CASSLAPSGQGPNTIYF. The DNA for the CDR3 is TGTGCCAGCAGCTTGGCACCTTCGGGACAGGGTCCAAACACCATATATTTT.

This clonotype was observed once. The V gene is TRBV19, the J gene TRBJ1-1; 8 nucleotides match TRBD1. This CDR3 is built from 16 residues. Germline values: CDR1 LNHDA, CDR2 SQIVND (reference sequence). V was pared by 5 bases and J by 5 bases, with 13 bases of the junction left unmatched. For the CDR3, the DNA is TGTGCCAGTAGTTCAAACCGTCAGGGGGCGCGAACTGAAGCTTTCTTT. Its translation is CASSSNRQGARTEAFF.